Below, 31 T cell receptor beta chains from the same sample are listed, as sequenced in a study of cytomegalovirus exposure and HLA in healthy donors. The PCR ran on 60 Vbeta and 13 Jbeta primers. Libraries were prepared by immunoSEQ multiplex PCR; TCRdb keeps only in-frame clonotypes and omits some of them. The data contain about 120,000 clones, about 74% of them singletons. The sample consisted of PBMCs. These receptors were collected from a woman between 40 and 55 years old in good health and CMV-seropositive.

The chain has TRBV4-1 and TRBJ2-7, with D tentatively TRBD1 (5 bases). The CDR3 has 15 residues. CDR1 and CDR2 from the germline V gene are MGHRA and YSYEKL. Trimming removed 1 base at V and 1 base at J, with 11 bases between. The CDR3 bases are TGCGCCAGCAGCCAAGCAAGAGACAGTTCCTACGAGCAGTACTTC. Protein sequence: CASSQARDSSYEQYF.

This clone was counted only a few times. The chain carries TRBV19 and TRBJ2-1; 7 bases line up with TRBD1. Germline-derived CDR1 and CDR2 are LNHDA and SQIVND (reference sequence). CDR3 size: 12 residues. The V and J ends lost 6 bases and 6 bases, in that order; junction bases with no gene match: 2. The CDR3 DNA reads TGTGCCAGTAGGACAGGGTTCAATGAGCAGTTCTTC. It specifies CASRTGFNEQFF.

The V gene is TRBV2, the J gene TRBJ2-5; 8 bases align to TRBD1. CDR3 length: 14 residues. With 6 bases clipped from V and 2 bases from J, the junction kept 5 bases outside the gene matches. Germline CDR1 reads SNHLY; CDR2 reads FYNNEI. The chain's CDR3 is CASSGGQVQETQYF. DNA of the CDR3: TGTGCCAGCAGCGGGGGACAGGTACAAGAGACCCAGTACTTC.

The rearrangement uses TRBV5-1 and TRBJ1-6; D unclear. CDR3 length equals 15 residues. In germline, CDR1 is SGHRS, CDR2 YFSETQ. V was pared by 0 bases and J by 8 bases, with 12 bases between. The CDR3 protein is CASSLDGSVDSPLHF. The CDR3 DNA reads TGCGCCAGCAGCTTGGATGGGAGTGTGGATTCACCCCTCCACTTT.

Only a few counts were recorded for this clone. The chain joins TRBV5-5 to TRBJ1-5, with TRBD1 matching 9 bases. CDR1 is SGHKS and CDR2 is YYEKEE in the germline V gene (reference sequence). The CDR3 runs to 16 residues. The J segment lost 2 bases and the V segment lost 6 bases, leaving 9 bases of the junction unmatched. CDR3 coding DNA: TGTGCCAGCAATCCTGAGGGACAGGGAGGCAATCAGCCCCAGCATTTT. The encoded protein is CASNPEGQGGNQPQHF.

V usage is TRBV5-1 and J usage is TRBJ1-3; no clear D gene. The germline V gene has CDR1 SGHRS and CDR2 YFSETQ. V lost 2 bases and J lost 4, with 16 bases in between. This CDR3 has 16 residues. This CDR3 is CASSLSPGGGGNTIYF. The CDR3 DNA sequence: TGCGCCAGCAGCTTATCCCCCGGCGGAGGGGGAAACACCATATATTTT. The whole variable domain, remainder taken from reference TRBV5-1 and TRBJ1-3, is KAGVTQTPRYLIKTRGQQVTLSCSPISGHRSVSWYQQTPGQGLQFLFEYFSETQRNKGNFPGRFSGRQFSNSRSEMNVSTLELGDSALYLCASSLSPGGGGNTIYFGEGSWLTVV.

The chain joins TRBV19 to TRBJ2-6; possibly TRBD1 for D (6 bases). In germline, CDR1 is LNHDA, CDR2 SQIVND (reference sequence). CDR3 length equals 17 residues. V was shortened by 1 base and J by 4 bases, with 14 bases between the two germline ends. The CDR3, as DNA: TGTGCCAGTAGTATAGCACAGGGATCCCCCGGGGCCAACGTCCTGACTTTC. It encodes CASSIAQGSPGANVLTF.

The V call is TRBV27, the J call TRBJ1-2, with TRBD1 identical over 10 bases. Trimming cost V 5 bases and J 4 bases; bases outside gene matches: 7. The CDR3 length is 15 residues. Germline-derived CDR1 and CDR2 are MNHEY and SMNVEV (reference sequence). This CDR3 is CASSPPGDRGYGYTF. The CDR3 DNA is TGTGCCAGCAGTCCACCCGGGGACAGGGGCTATGGCTACACCTTC.

The rearrangement joins TRBV9 to TRBJ2-1, with 11 bases aligning to TRBD2. The trim removed 0 bases at V and 0 bases at J, leaving 11 bases unmatched. CDR3 size: 20 residues. The germline V gene has CDR1 SGDLS and CDR2 YYNGEE. This CDR3 reads CASSVGLAGTRGGSYNEQFF. The CDR3 coding sequence is TGTGCCAGCAGCGTAGGACTAGCGGGGACGAGGGGTGGCTCCTACAATGAGCAGTTCTTC.

The rearrangement links TRBV19 to TRBJ1-6, with D possibly TRBD1 on 6 matching bases. V lost 5 bases and J 9 bases, leaving 20 bases between the germline ends. This CDR3 is built from 16 residues. Germline assignment: CDR1 LNHDA and CDR2 SQIVND (reference sequence). This CDR3 reads CASSAPGHPLPSPLHF. DNA for the CDR3: TGTGCCAGTAGTGCCCCGGGACATCCTCTTCCTTCACCCCTCCACTTT.

The rearrangement links TRBV21-1 to TRBJ2-6; TRBD2, the D gene given by the table, was not confirmed from the DNA. TRBV21-1 is annotated as a pseudogene. The CDR3 runs 20 residues. The CDR3 region has the DNA TGTGCCAGCAGCAAAGGTCCCACTAGATTTGTGAGTTCGGGGGCCAACGTCCTGACTTTC. Protein sequence: CASSKGPTRFVSSGANVLTF.

V usage is TRBV2 and J usage is TRBJ1-2, with no clear D. Germline loops: CDR1 SNHLY, CDR2 FYNNEI. V lost 6 bases to trimming and J lost 4 bases, with 18 bases between them. The CDR3 totals 15 residues. CDR3 region: CASRVGRGRTYGYTF. In DNA form, the CDR3 reads TGTGCCAGCAGGGTCGGGCGGGGTAGAACCTATGGCTACACCTTC.

The chain is built from TRBV2 and TRBJ2-1; a weak D match, TRBD2 (6 bases). The germline V gene encodes CDR1 SNHLY and CDR2 FYNNEI. The CDR3 is 13 amino acids. Trimming removed 6 bases at V and 0 bases at J, with 6 bases between. CDR3 bases: TGTGCCAGCAGCGGGAGCTCCTACAATGAGCAGTTCTTC. This encodes CASSGSSYNEQFF.

A word on this clone: This same CDR3 is encoded by further DNA sequences in the sample. The CDR3 region is CASRGGVGNQPQHF. Here the CDR3 DNA reads TGTGCCAGCAGGGGAGGGGTGGGAAATCAGCCCCAGCATTTT. The chain employs TRBV2 and TRBJ1-5, with a tentative D call TRBD1 (5 bases). Germline CDR1 reads SNHLY; CDR2 reads FYNNEI. Trimming took 6 bases from V and 4 from J, leaving 13 bases between them. This CDR3 region has 14 residues.

The chain couples TRBV6-1 to TRBJ1-2; perhaps TRBD1 as D (5 bases). In germline, CDR1 is MNHNS, CDR2 SASEGT. CDR3 length: 12 residues. V lost 2 bases and J lost 5, with 6 bases in between. CDR3 sequence (DNA): TGTGCCAGCAGTGAACAGGGTTATGGCTACACCTTC. Translation: CASSEQGYGYTF.

The chain uses TRBV18 and TRBJ2-7; 8 nucleotides agree with TRBD2. The CDR3 runs 15 residues. Trimming removed 8 bases from V and 5 bases from J; junction bases left unmatched: 14. Germline-derived CDR1 and CDR2 are KGHSH and LQKENI. CDR3 sequence reads: CASNVAGPSRDEQYF. CDR3 in DNA: TGTGCCAGCAACGTAGCGGGACCCTCACGGGACGAGCAGTACTTC.

J is TRBJ2-5 and V is TRBV5-4; D is possibly TRBD1 (6 bases). Judging by the DNA end, TRBJ2-7 fits better; the J call may be wrong. Germline loops: CDR1 SGHNT, CDR2 YYREEE (reference sequence). CDR3 length: 13 amino acids. The CDR3 region is CASSRYHRDEQYF. DNA for the CDR3: TGTGCCAGCAGCAGATACCACAGGGACGAGCAGTACTTC.

V gene TRBV29-1 combines with J gene TRBJ2-1, with a weak D call TRBD1 (6 bases). This CDR3 region has 12 residues. Trimming took 7 bases from V and 5 from J, leaving 12 bases between them. Germline lookup yields CDR1 SQVTM and CDR2 ANQGSEA. DNA of the CDR3: TGCAGCGGGGCCAGGGGTGACAATGAGCAGTTCTTC. Translating gives CSGARGDNEQFF.

This clone was picked up a small number of times. V is TRBV7-2 and J is TRBJ1-4, with D unclear. From germline, CDR1 is SGHTA and CDR2 FQGNSA. This CDR3 region has 15 residues. V was trimmed by 3 bases and J by 5 bases, leaving 13 bases between them. CDR3 DNA: TGTGCCAGCAGCTTGAGTGGGCCGCAGAATGAAAAACTGTTTTTT. Translating gives CASSLSGPQNEKLFF. Based on the CDR3 plus reference TRBV7-2 and TRBJ1-4, the full variable domain is GAGVSQSPSNKVTEKGKDVELRCDPISGHTALYWYRQSLGQGLEFLIYFQGNSAPDKSGLPSDRFSAERTGGSVSTLTIQRTQQEDSAVYLCASSLSGPQNEKLFFGSGTQLSVL.

This clone was seen just once. The V and J genes are TRBV4-3 and TRBJ1-2; D may be TRBD1 (6 bases). V was cut by 0 bases and J by 8 bases, with 16 bases left in between. The CDR3 is 15 amino acids. Germline-derived CDR1 and CDR2 are LGHNA and YSLEER. The CDR3 nucleotides read TGCGCCAGCAGCCAAGACCAGGGGCCGCCCTCCGGCTACACCTTC. Translated: CASSQDQGPPSGYTF.

This clone was counted a few times. The V and J genes are TRBV12-5 and TRBJ1-4; no firm D call. Per the germline V gene, CDR1 is LGHNT and CDR2 is FRNRAP. There are 14 residues in the CDR3. The V end lost 5 bases, the J end lost 11 bases, and 18 bases lay between the germline ends. The DNA of the CDR3 is TGTGCTAGTGGTCCCCGGACGGCCGAGGGTAAACTGTTTTTT. As protein: CASGPRTAEGKLFF.

This chain uses TRBV10-1 with TRBJ2-7; TRBD2 matches at 11 bases. The CDR3 length is 14 residues. In germline, CDR1 is WNHNN, CDR2 SYGVQD (reference sequence). V dropped 0 bases and J dropped 10; count of bases not matched to a gene: 5. The CDR3 DNA follows: TGCGCCAGCAGTGAGTCTGCTAGCGGGGGGCATCAGTACTTC. Its translation is CASSESASGGHQYF.

The V gene is TRBV19, the J gene TRBJ2-2; TRBD2 matches 7 bases. V dropped 7 bases and J dropped 6; count of bases not matched to a gene: 11. Per germline, CDR1 LNHDA and CDR2 SQIVND (reference sequence). The CDR3 length is 15 residues. CDR3 sequence reads: CASTRGAGTSGELFF. In DNA, the CDR3 is TGTGCCAGTACCCGGGGAGCGGGAACGTCCGGGGAGCTGTTTTTT.

This clone was counted once. This chain joins TRBV2 and TRBJ2-5; maybe TRBD2 (5 bases). V gave up 7 bases and J gave up 5 bases, with 20 bases separating them. Germline V gene lookup returns CDR1 SNHLY and CDR2 FYNNEI. This CDR3 has 15 residues. The CDR3 loop reads CASTPSILAGETQYF. In nucleotides, the CDR3 is TGTGCCAGCACCCCATCCATCCTAGCCGGGGAGACCCAGTACTTC.

This clone has more than one count but fewer than ten. The chain has TRBV27 and TRBJ2-5; 7 positions agree with TRBD2. The J call is in doubt because the DNA end fits TRBJ2-7 better. The CDR3 is made up of 15 amino acids. Germline V CDR1 and CDR2: MNHEY, SMNVEV (reference sequence). CDR3 in amino acids: CASSEAGPGSYEQYF. DNA for the CDR3: TGTGCCAGCAGTGAAGCGGGGCCCGGTTCCTACGAGCAGTACTTC.

The genes are TRBV9 and TRBJ1-5, with 7 bases identical to TRBD1. The germline CDR1 and CDR2 sequences are SGDLS and YYNGEE. The V gene end was trimmed by 4 bases and the J gene end by 1 base; junction bases not matched to a gene: 2. There are 14 residues in the CDR3. Here the CDR3 reads CASSPDRSNQPQHF. The CDR3 nucleotides read TGTGCCAGCAGCCCGGACAGGAGCAATCAGCCCCAGCATTTT.

This clone was observed a few times. The chain carries TRBV18 and TRBJ1-2; D may be TRBD1 (5 bases). Germline CDR1 KGHSH, CDR2 LQKENI. V lost 2 bases and J 6 bases, leaving 13 bases between the germline ends. The CDR3 is made up of 14 amino acids. The CDR3 loop is CASSPGPGEHGYTF. CDR3 nucleotide sequence: TGTGCCAGCTCACCAGGGCCGGGGGAACATGGCTACACCTTC.

The J gene is TRBJ2-2, the V gene TRBV12-5; tentatively, D is TRBD2 (7 bases). Germline V gene data show CDR1 as LGHNT and CDR2 as FRNRAP. The CDR3 extends over 15 amino acids. Trimming left V 8 bases short and J 4 bases short, with 17 bases between. This CDR3 is CASQQNGGLTGELFF. In DNA form, the CDR3 reads TGTGCTAGTCAGCAAAACGGGGGGCTCACCGGGGAGCTGTTTTTT.

The gene calls are TRBV27 and TRBJ2-7, with TRBD2 matching over 8 bases. The germline V gene has CDR1 MNHEY and CDR2 SMNVEV (reference sequence). The CDR3 length is 15 residues. The V and J ends lost 5 bases and 4 bases, in that order; junction bases with no gene match: 10. CDR3 loop: CASSPLSGGGYEQYF. CDR3 nucleotides: TGTGCCAGCAGTCCCCTAAGCGGGGGAGGATACGAGCAGTACTTC.

V gene TRBV30 combines with J gene TRBJ1-6; tentatively, D is TRBD1 (6 bases). Trimming cost V 0 bases and J 8 bases, with 11 bases left between them. The CDR3 totals 14 residues. Germline V gene sequence: CDR1 GTSNPN, CDR2 SVGIG (reference sequence). CDR3 sequence: CAWSVRGGYSPLHF. The CDR3 DNA sequence: TGTGCCTGGAGTGTAAGGGGGGGTTATTCACCCCTCCACTTT.

This rearrangement joins TRBV7-2 to TRBJ2-7, with a possible D match to TRBD2 (6 bases). CDR1 SGHTA and CDR2 FQGNSA come from the germline V gene. The CDR3 spans 13 residues. V lost 1 base and J lost 3, with 7 bases in between. Here the CDR3 reads CASSLGLVYEQYF. As DNA, the CDR3 is TGTGCCAGCAGCTTAGGACTAGTCTACGAGCAGTACTTC.